This T cell receptor (beta chain) was recovered during a study of shared clonotypes between healthy human individuals. Study results and caveats: A reduction in generation probabilities was seen for non-shared clonotypes relative to those shared by all four donors. Naive CD4 clonotype sharing across a few donors was 4.5% to 6%.

Naive CD8 cells, CD45RO-negative and positively selected for CCR7, excluded terminally differentiated effector memory CD45RA+ cells. In the case of this clone: Its antigen remains unidentified.

CDR1 and CDR2 (germline): SGHAT, FQNNGV. Trimming pared 5 bases from V and 6 bases from J, leaving 14 bases between. CDR3 length: 13 residues. Original processing notes: Owing to the provision of junction-only sequences devoid of quality scores by immunoSEQ, filtering differed. Generated by immunoSEQ multiplex PCR, the TCRdb table keeps only in-frame clones and is missing some. V and J calls and clone size are as listed in that table; D and trimming were resolved from the DNA. The table lists millions of clones, 85% to 95% of them singletons. V and J are TRBV11-2 and TRBJ2-7, with D possibly called TRBD1 or TRBD2 (5 bases each). Sequencing input: naive CD8+ T cells from PBMCs. The receptor comes from a young man in good health. Some clones in this sample may be carry-over from other donors' samples. The CDR3 nucleotides are TGTGCCAGCAGCCGGGGCCCGATCGGCGAGCAGTACTTC. Translated: CASSRGPIGEQYF.